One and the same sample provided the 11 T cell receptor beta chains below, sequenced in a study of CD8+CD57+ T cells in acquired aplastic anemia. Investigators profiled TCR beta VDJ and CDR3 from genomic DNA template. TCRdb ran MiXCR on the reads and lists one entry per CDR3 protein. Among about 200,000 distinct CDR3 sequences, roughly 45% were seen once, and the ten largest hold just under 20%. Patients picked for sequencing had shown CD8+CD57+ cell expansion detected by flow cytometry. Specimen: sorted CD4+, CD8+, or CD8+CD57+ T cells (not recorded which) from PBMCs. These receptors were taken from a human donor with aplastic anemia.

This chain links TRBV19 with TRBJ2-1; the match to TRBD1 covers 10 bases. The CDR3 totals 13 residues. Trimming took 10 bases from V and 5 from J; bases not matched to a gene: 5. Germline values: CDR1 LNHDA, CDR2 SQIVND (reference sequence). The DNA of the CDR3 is TGTGCCACCCTGGACAGGGGGAACAATGAGCAGTTCTTC. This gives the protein CATLDRGNNEQFF.

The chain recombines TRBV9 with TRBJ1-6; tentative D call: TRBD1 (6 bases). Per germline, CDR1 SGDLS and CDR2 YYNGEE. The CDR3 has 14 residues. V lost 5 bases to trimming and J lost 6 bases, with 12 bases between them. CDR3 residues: CASSEGGFNSPLHF. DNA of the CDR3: TGTGCCAGCAGTGAAGGGGGTTTTAATTCACCCCTCCACTTT.

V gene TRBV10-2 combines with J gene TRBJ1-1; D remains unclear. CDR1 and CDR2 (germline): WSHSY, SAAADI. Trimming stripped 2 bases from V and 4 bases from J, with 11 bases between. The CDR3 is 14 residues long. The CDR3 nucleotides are TGCGCCAGCAGTGAGGCGGGGATTGGCACTGAAGCTTTCTTT. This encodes CASSEAGIGTEAFF.

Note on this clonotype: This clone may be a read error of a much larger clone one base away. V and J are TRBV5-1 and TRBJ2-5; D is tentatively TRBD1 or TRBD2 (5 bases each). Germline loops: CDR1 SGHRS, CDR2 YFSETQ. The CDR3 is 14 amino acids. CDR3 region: CASSLDIGGGTQHF. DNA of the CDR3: TGCGCCAGCAGCTTGGATATAGGTGGTGGGACCCAGCACTTC. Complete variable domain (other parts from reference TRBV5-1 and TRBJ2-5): KAGVTQTPRYLIKTRGQQVTLSCSPISGHRSVSWYQQTPGQGLQFLFEYFSETQRNKGNFPGRFSGRQFSNSRSEMNVSTLELGDSALYLCASSLDIGGGTQHFGPGTRLLVL.

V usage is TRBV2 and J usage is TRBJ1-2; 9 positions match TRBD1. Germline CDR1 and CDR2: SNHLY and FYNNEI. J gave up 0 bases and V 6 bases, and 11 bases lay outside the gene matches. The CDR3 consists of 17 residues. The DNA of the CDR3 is TGTGCCAGCAGACGAATCGGGACAGGGTCGACTAACTATGGCTACACCTTC. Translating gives CASRRIGTGSTNYGYTF.

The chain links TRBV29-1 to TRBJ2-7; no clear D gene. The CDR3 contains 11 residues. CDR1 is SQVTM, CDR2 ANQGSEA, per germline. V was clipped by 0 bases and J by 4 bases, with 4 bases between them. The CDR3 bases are TGCAGCGTTGAAGAGGGATACGAGCAGTACTTC. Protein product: CSVEEGYEQYF.

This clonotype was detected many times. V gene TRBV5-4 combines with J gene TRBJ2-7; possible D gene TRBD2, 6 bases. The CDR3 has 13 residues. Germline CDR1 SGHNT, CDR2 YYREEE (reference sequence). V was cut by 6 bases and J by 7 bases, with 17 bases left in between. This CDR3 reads CASNPGVGGEQYF. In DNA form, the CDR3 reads TGTGCCAGCAACCCGGGGGTTGGTGGGGAGCAGTACTTC.

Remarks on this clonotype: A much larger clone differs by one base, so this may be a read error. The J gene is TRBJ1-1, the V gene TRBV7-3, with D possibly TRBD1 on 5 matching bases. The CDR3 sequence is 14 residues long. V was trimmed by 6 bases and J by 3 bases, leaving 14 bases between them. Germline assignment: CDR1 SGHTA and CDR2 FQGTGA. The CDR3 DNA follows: TGTGCCAGCAGTCAACGGGGCCCTGACACTGAAGCTTTCTTT. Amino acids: CASSQRGPDTEAFF.

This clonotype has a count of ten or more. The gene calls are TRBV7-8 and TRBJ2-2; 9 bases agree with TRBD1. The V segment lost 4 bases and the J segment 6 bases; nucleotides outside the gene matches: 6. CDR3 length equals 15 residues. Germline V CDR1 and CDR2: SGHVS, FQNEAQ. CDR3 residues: CASSYRGLLSGELFF. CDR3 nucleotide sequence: TGTGCCAGCAGCTACAGGGGGCTCCTTTCCGGGGAGCTGTTTTTT.

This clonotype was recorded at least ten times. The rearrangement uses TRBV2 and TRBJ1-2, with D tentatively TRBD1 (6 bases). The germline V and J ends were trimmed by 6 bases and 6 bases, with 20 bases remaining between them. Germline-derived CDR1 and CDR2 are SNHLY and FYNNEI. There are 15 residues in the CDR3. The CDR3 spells CASRYPTGQEDGYTF. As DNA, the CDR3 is TGTGCCAGCAGATACCCTACAGGGCAGGAGGATGGCTACACCTTC.

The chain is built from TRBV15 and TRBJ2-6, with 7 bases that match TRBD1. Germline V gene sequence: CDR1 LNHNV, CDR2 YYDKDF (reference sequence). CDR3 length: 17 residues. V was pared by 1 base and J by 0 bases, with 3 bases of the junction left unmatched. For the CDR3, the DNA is TGTGCCACCAGCAGAGGGACAGGCACCTCTGGGGCCAACGTCCTGACTTTC. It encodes CATSRGTGTSGANVLTF.